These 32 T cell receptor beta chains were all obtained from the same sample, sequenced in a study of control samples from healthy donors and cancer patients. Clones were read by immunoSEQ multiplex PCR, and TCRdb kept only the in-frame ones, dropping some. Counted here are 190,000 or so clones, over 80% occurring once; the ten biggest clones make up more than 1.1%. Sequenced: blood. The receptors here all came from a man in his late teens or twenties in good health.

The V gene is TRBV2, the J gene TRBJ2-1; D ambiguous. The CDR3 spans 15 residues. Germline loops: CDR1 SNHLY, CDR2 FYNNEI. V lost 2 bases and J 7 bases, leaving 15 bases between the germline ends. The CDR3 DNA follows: TGTGCCAGCAGTGAATTTAGTCGGAGAGATAATGAGCAGTTCTTC. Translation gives CASSEFSRRDNEQFF.

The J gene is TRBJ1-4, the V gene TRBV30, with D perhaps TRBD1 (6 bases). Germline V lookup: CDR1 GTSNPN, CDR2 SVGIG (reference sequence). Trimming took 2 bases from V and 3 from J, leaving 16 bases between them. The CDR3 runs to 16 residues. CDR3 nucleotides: TGTGCCTGGAGTCTGCCCACGACAGGAGCTAATGAAAAACTGTTTTTT. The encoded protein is CAWSLPTTGANEKLFF.

Written as DNA, the CDR3 is TGTGCCAGCATTGGGACAGAAAGCTCCTACGAGCAGTACTTC. Encoded protein: CASIGTESSYEQYF. The chain combines TRBV2 with TRBJ2-7; 7 bases align to TRBD1. With V trimmed by 7 bases and J by 0 bases, 6 bases remained unmatched. CDR3 length equals 14 residues. Germline V gene sequence: CDR1 SNHLY, CDR2 FYNNEI.

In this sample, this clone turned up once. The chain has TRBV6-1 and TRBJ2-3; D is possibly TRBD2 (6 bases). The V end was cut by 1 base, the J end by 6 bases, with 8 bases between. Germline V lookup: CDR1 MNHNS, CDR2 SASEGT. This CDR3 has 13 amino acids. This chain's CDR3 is CASSEVGGDTQYF. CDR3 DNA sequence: TGTGCCAGCAGTGAAGTGGGGGGTGATACGCAGTATTTT.

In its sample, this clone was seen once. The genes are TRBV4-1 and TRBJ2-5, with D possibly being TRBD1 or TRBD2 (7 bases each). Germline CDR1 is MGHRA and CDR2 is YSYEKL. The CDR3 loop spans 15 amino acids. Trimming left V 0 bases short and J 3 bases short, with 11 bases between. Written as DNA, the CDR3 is TGCGCCAGCAGCCAAGATCCAGGGGGGGAAGAGACCCAGTACTTC. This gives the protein CASSQDPGGEETQYF.

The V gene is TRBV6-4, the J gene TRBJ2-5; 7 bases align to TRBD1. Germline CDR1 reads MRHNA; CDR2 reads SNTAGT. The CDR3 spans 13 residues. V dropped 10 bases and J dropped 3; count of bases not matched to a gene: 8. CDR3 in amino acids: CAILRDREETQYF. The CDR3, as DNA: TGTGCCATCCTCCGGGACAGAGAAGAGACCCAGTACTTC.

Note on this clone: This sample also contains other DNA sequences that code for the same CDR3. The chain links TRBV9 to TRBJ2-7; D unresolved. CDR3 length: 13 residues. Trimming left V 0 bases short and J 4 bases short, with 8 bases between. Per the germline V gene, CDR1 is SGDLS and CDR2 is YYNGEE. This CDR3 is CASSVGLSYEQYF. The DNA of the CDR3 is TGTGCCAGCAGCGTAGGCCTTTCATACGAGCAGTACTTC.

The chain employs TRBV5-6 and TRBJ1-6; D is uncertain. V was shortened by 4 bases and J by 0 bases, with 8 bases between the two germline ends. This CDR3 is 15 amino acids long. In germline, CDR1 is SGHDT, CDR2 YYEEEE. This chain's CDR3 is CASSRAFSYNSPLHF. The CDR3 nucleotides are TGTGCCAGCAGCCGGGCATTCTCCTATAATTCACCCCTCCACTTT.

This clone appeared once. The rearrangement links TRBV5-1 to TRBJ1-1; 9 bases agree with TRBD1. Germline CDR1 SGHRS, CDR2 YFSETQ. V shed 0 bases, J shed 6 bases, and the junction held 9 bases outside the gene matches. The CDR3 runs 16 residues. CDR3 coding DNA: TGCGCCAGCAGCTTGGCCTTGGGACAGGGTATAGCTGAAGCTTTCTTT. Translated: CASSLALGQGIAEAFF.

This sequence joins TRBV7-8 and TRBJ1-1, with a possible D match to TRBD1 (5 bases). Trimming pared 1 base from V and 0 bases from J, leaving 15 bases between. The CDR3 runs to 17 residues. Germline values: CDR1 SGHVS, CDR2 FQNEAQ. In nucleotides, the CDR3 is TGTGCCAGCAGCTTAGTTTTCGGGGGTCAGATGAACACTGAAGCTTTCTTT. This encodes CASSLVFGGQMNTEAFF.

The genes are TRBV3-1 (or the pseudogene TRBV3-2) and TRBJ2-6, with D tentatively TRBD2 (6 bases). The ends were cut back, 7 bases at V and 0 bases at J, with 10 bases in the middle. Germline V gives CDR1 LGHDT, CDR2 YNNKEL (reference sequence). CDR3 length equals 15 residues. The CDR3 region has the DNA TGTGCCAGCACCCTCGGGGGCTCTGGGGCCAACGTCCTGACTTTC. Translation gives CASTLGGSGANVLTF.

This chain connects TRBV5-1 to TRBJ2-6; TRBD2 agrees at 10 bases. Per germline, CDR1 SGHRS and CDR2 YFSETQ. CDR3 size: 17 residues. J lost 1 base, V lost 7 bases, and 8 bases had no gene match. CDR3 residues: CASFSGGAFSGANVLTF. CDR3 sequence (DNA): TGCGCCAGCTTCAGCGGGGGGGCTTTTTCTGGGGCCAACGTCCTGACTTTC.

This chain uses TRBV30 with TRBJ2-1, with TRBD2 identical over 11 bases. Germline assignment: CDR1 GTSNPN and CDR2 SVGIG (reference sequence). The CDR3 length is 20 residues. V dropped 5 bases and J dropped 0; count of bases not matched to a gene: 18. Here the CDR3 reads CAWCPPPGLAAYSSYNEQFF. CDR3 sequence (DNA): TGTGCCTGGTGTCCCCCCCCGGGACTAGCGGCCTATAGCTCCTACAATGAGCAGTTCTTC.

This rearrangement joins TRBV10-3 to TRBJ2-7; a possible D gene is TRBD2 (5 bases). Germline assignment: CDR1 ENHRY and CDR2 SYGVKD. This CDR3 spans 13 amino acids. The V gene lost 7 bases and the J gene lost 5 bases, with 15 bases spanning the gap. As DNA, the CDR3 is TGTGCCATCACCCCTACATCGGAGGACGAGCAGTACTTC. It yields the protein CAITPTSEDEQYF.

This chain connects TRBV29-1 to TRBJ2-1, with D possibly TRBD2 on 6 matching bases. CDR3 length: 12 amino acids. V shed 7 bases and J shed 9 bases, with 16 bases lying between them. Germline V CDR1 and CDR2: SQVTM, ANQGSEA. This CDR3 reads CSGGVIGGEQFF. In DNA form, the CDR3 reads TGCAGCGGGGGGGTTATAGGTGGTGAGCAGTTCTTC.

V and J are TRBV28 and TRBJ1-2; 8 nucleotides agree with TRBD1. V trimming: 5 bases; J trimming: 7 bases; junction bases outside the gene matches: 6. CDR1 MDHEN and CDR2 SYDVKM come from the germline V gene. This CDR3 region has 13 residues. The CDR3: CASSTGQGSGYTF. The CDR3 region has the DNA TGTGCCAGCAGTACCGGACAGGGAAGTGGCTACACCTTC.

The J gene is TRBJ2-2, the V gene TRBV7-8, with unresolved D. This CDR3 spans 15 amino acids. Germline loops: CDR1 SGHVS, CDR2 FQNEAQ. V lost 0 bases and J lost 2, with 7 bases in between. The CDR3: CASSLAGGNTGELFF. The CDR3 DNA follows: TGTGCCAGCAGCTTAGCCGGCGGAAACACCGGGGAGCTGTTTTTT.

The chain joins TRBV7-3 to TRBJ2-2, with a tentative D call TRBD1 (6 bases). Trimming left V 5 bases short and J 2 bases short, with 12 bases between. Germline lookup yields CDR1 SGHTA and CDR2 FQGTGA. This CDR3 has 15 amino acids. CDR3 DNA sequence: TGTGCCAGCAGCCCTCAGGGGCCAAACACCGGGGAGCTGTTTTTT. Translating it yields CASSPQGPNTGELFF.

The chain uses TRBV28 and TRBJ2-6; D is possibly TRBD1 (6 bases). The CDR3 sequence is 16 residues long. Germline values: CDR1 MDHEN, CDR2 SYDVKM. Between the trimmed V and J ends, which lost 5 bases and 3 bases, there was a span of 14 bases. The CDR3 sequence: CASSRLQGLGANVLTF. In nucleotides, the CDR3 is TGTGCCAGCAGTAGATTACAGGGTCTTGGGGCCAACGTCCTGACTTTC.

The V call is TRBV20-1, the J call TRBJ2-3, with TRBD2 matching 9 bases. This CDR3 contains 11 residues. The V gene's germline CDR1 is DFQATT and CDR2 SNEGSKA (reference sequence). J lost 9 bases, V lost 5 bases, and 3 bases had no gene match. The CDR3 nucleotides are TGCAGTGCTTTTAGCGGGGGCACGCAGTATTTT. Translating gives CSAFSGGTQYF.

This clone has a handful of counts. The CDR3 loop is CASSYGSSNQPQHF. DNA of the CDR3: TGTGCCAGCAGCTACGGGTCCTCGAATCAGCCCCAGCATTTT. The rearrangement links TRBV7-9 to TRBJ1-5; no firm D call. This CDR3 region has 14 residues. Per germline, CDR1 SEHNR and CDR2 FQNEAQ (reference sequence). Trimming stripped 4 bases from V and 4 bases from J, with 11 bases between.

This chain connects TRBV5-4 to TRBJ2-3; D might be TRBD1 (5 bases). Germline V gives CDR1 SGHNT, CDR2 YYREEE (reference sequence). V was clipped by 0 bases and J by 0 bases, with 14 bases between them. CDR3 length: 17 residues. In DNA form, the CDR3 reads TGTGCCAGCAGCTTGGGGGTCGGCAGGGCCAGCACAGATACGCAGTATTTT. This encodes CASSLGVGRASTDTQYF.

This CDR3 is CASSATGDGQPQHF. The CDR3 DNA sequence: TGTGCCAGTAGCGCGACAGGGGATGGTCAGCCCCAGCATTTT. The rearrangement joins TRBV19 to TRBJ1-5, with 8 bases matching TRBD1. In germline, CDR1 is LNHDA, CDR2 SQIVND (reference sequence). J lost 6 bases, V lost 6 bases, and 7 bases had no gene match. The CDR3 runs to 14 residues.

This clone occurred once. DNA for the CDR3: TGTGCCAGCAGCTTAGCCGGGATAACCTACGAGCAGTACTTC. The encoded protein is CASSLAGITYEQYF. The chain has TRBV7-8 and TRBJ2-7; possible D gene TRBD2, 5 bases. This CDR3 is 14 amino acids long. CDR1 SGHVS and CDR2 FQNEAQ come from the germline V gene. With 0 bases removed from V and 2 bases from J, the gap between germline ends came to 8 bases.

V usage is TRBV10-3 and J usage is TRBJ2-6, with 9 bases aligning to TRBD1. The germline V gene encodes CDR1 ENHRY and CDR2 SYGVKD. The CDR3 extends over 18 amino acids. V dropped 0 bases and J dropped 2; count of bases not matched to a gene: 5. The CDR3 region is CAISESIGQGPGANVLTF. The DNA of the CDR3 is TGTGCCATCAGTGAGTCGATCGGACAGGGGCCTGGGGCCAACGTCCTGACTTTC.

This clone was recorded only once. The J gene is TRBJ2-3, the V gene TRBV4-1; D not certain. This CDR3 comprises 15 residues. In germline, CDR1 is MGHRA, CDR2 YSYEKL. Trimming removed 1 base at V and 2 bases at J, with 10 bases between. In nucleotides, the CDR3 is TGCGCCAGCAGCCAAGTGGGCGTGAACACAGATACGCAGTATTTT. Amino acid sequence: CASSQVGVNTDTQYF.

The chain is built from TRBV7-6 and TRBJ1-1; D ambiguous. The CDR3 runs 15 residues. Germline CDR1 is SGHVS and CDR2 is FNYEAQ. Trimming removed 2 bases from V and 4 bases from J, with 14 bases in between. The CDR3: CASSLSEMSGTEAFF. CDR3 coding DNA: TGTGCCAGCAGCTTATCGGAAATGTCTGGCACTGAAGCTTTCTTT.

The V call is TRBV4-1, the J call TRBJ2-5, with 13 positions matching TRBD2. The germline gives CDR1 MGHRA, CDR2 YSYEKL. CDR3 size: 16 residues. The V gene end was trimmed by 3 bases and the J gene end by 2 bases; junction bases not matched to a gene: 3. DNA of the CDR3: TGCGCCAGCAGCCAGCGACTAGCGGGGGGACAAGAGACCCAGTACTTC. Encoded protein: CASSQRLAGGQETQYF.

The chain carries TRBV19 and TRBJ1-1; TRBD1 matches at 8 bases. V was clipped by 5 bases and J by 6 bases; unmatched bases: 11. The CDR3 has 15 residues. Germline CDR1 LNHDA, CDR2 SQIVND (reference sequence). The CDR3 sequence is CASSFSGGLIAEAFF. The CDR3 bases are TGTGCCAGTAGTTTCTCAGGGGGCTTGATCGCTGAAGCTTTCTTT.

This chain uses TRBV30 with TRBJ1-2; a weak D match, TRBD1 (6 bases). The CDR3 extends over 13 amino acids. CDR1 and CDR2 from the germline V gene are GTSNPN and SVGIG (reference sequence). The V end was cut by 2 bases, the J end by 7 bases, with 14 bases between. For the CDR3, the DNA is TGTGCCTGGAGTATTGTAAGGGGGGGTGGCTACACCTTC. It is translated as CAWSIVRGGGYTF.

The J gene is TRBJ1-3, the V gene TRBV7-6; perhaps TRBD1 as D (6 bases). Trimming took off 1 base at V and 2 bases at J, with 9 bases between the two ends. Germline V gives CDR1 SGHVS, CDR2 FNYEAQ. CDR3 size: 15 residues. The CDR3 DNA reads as TGTGCCAGCAGCTTAGTTGGGGGCGCTGGAAACACCATATATTTT. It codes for CASSLVGGAGNTIYF.

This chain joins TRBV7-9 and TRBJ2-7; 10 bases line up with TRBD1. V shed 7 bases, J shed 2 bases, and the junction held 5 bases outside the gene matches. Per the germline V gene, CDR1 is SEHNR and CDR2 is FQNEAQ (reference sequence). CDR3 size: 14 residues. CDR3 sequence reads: CASTWDRGPYEQYF. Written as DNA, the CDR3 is TGTGCCAGCACCTGGGACAGGGGTCCCTACGAGCAGTACTTC.